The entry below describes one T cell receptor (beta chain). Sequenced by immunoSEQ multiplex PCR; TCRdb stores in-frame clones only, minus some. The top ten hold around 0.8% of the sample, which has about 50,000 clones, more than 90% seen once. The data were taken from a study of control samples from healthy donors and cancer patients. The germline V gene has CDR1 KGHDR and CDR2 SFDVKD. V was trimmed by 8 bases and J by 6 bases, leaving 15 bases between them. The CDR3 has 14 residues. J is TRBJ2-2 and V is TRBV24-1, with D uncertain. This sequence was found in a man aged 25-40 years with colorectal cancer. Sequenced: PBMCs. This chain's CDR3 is CATTANRAAGELFF. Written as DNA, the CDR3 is TGTGCCACCACCGCCAACCGGGCGGCCGGGGAGCTGTTTTTT.